Listed below are T cell receptor beta chains from one sample, sequenced in a study of OX40 agonist ivuxolimab in advanced cancers. Clones were read by immunoSEQ multiplex PCR, and TCRdb kept only the in-frame ones, dropping some. The repertoire has some 74,000 clones, approximately 91% of them found once; the top ten carry approximately 6.5%. The specimen was CD4+ or CD8+ T cells sorted from blood, collected in a trial of the OX40 agonist ivuxolimab. Source of these receptors: an adult with an advanced solid tumor such as melanoma, head and neck, liver or kidney cancer. Both conserved end residues are part of each CDR3. Fields, in order: D gene, J gene, V gene, clone size, CDR3 DNA, CDR3 protein. D genes are given only for firm matches. Rows may omit the clone size; those that give it use once, few, many or a size class.

D: TRBD1
J: TRBJ2-7
V: TRBV6-6
size: .
DNA: TGTGCCAGCAGCCGCACGACAGGGTTCGAGCAGTACTTC
CDR3: CASSRTTGFEQYF

D: .
J: TRBJ2-5
V: TRBV30
size: .
DNA: TGTGCCTGGAGTCCATCTGGGGAGACCCAGTACTTC
CDR3: CAWSPSGETQYF

D: .
J: TRBJ2-3
V: TRBV19
size: .
DNA: TGTGCCAGTAGGGCTGACAGCACGAGCACAGATACGCAGTATTTT
CDR3: CASRADSTSTDTQYF

D: .
J: TRBJ1-1
V: TRBV30
size: .
DNA: TGTGCCTGGAGTGAGCAGTTTTGGACTGAAGCTTTCTTT
CDR3: CAWSEQFWTEAFF

D: .
J: TRBJ2-7
V: TRBV5-4
size: few
DNA: TGTGCCAGCAGCGCCAACCACGCATCGGCGCAGTACTTC
CDR3: CASSANHASAQYF

D: .
J: TRBJ2-7
V: TRBV11-2
size: .
DNA: TGTGCCAGCAGCTCAAGCGTGATAACCTACGAGCAGTACTTC
CDR3: CASSSSVITYEQYF

D: TRBD1
J: TRBJ1-5
V: TRBV6-4
size: .
DNA: TGTGCCAGCAGTCGGACAGGGAATCAGCCCCAGCATTTT
CDR3: CASSRTGNQPQHF

D: TRBD2
J: TRBJ2-3
V: TRBV27
size: .
DNA: TGTGCCAGCAGTTTATCGGGGACTAGCGGGGTCACAGATACGCAGTATTTT
CDR3: CASSLSGTSGVTDTQYF

D: .
J: TRBJ1-2
V: TRBV6-1
size: .
DNA: TGTGCCAGCAGAGGAGGACGGTTGCCGTATGGCTACACCTTC
CDR3: CASRGGRLPYGYTF

D: TRBD2
J: TRBJ2-2
V: TRBV11-3
size: .
DNA: TGTGCCAGCAGCTTATATAGCGGGGGGAACACCGGGGAGCTGTTTTTT
CDR3: CASSLYSGGNTGELFF

D: .
J: TRBJ2-5
V: TRBV9
size: .
DNA: TGTGCCAGCAGCGTAGAGTACAAGCAAGAGACCCAGTACTTC
CDR3: CASSVEYKQETQYF

D: .
J: TRBJ1-1
V: TRBV5-1
size: .
DNA: TGCGCCAGCAGCCCGGACAGCATCCGGAACACTGAAGCTTTCTTT
CDR3: CASSPDSIRNTEAFF

D: .
J: TRBJ1-5
V: TRBV11-2
size: .
DNA: TGTGCCAGCAGCTTAGGTTCGGGAAATCAGCCCCAGCATTTT
CDR3: CASSLGSGNQPQHF

D: .
J: TRBJ1-2
V: TRBV30
size: once
DNA: TGTGCCTGGAGTGTAAAGTACGGCTACACCTTC
CDR3: CAWSVKYGYTF

D: TRBD2
J: TRBJ2-7
V: TRBV2
size: once
DNA: TGTGCCAGCAGTGAAAGACTAGCGGGAAAAAGAGAGCAGTACTTC
CDR3: CASSERLAGKREQYF

D: TRBD2
J: TRBJ2-1
V: TRBV18
size: .
DNA: TGTGCCAGCTCACCACCGGGACTAGGAAACAATGAGCAGTTCTTC
CDR3: CASSPPGLGNNEQFF

D: TRBD2
J: TRBJ2-1
V: TRBV5-1
size: .
DNA: TGCGCCAGCGGTGGACTAGCGGGACCGTCGGATGAGCAGTTCTTC
CDR3: CASGGLAGPSDEQFF

D: .
J: TRBJ2-3
V: TRBV11-2
size: .
DNA: TGTGCCAGCACTCCTTCCACAGATACGCAGTATTTT
CDR3: CASTPSTDTQYF

D: TRBD1
J: TRBJ1-6
V: TRBV11-2
size: .
DNA: TGTGCCAGCAGGTATCCCGGGGACAGTCACCGTTCACCCCTCCACTTT
CDR3: CASRYPGDSHRSPLHF

D: .
J: TRBJ2-7
V: TRBV23-1
size: once
DNA: TGCGCCAGCAGTCATTTGGGGACGGTAACCTACGAGCAGTACTTC
CDR3: CASSHLGTVTYEQYF

D: .
J: TRBJ1-2
V: TRBV7-2
size: .
DNA: TGTGCCAGCAGCTCCGGACTGAGCTATGGCTACACCTTC
CDR3: CASSSGLSYGYTF

D: TRBD1
J: TRBJ2-5
V: TRBV5-1
size: .
DNA: TGCGCCAGCAGCTTGGCACAGGGGCAAGAGACCCAGTACTTC
CDR3: CASSLAQGQETQYF

D: .
J: TRBJ1-4
V: TRBV19
size: .
DNA: TGTGCCAGTAGTATAGGCGCCCGGGGAAAACTGTTTTTT
CDR3: CASSIGARGKLFF

D: .
J: TRBJ1-1
V: TRBV19
size: .
DNA: TGTGCCAGTAGTATAGCCCGGATGGGCACTGAAGCTTTCTTT
CDR3: CASSIARMGTEAFF

D: TRBD1
J: TRBJ1-2
V: TRBV11-2
size: .
DNA: TGTGCCAGCAGCTTACGGGACAGGGGCAGTGGTGGCTACACCTTC
CDR3: CASSLRDRGSGGYTF

D: .
J: TRBJ1-3
V: TRBV21-1
size: .
DNA: TGTGCCAGCAGCAAACTTAACTCTGGAAACACCATATATTTT
CDR3: CASSKLNSGNTIYF

D: .
J: TRBJ2-1
V: TRBV28
size: .
DNA: TGTGCCAGCAGTTTATGGGTAAACTACAATGAGCAGTTCTTC
CDR3: CASSLWVNYNEQFF